The clone carrying this T cell receptor (beta chain) occurred a few times. The antigen is undetermined. The sequencing template was cDNA reverse transcribed from extracted RNA. TCRdb's copy holds only in-frame clones and misses some; the assay was immunoSEQ multiplex PCR. The sample includes 150,000 or so clones, 55% seen only once; the top ten take about 4.3%. The data are from a study of CD8+ T cells in alopecia areata. General study findings and limits: Sharing of TCRs across patients appeared less clear than in mice, possibly for HLA-related reasons. Researchers report lesional scalp, most notably alopecia totalis/universalis, outstripped normal scalp in clonality.

The CDR3 extends over 13 amino acids. The ends were cut back, 0 bases at V and 4 bases at J, with 5 bases in the middle. Per germline, CDR1 LNHDA and CDR2 SQIVND (reference sequence). This sequence joins TRBV19 and TRBJ2-3; no clear D. Sequencing was done on a sample of CD4+ T cells sorted from blood. The clonotype originates from a human donor in good health. As DNA, the CDR3 is TGTGCCAGTAGTATAGAATCGCCAGATACGCAGTATTTT. Residues: CASSIESPDTQYF.